These 23 T cell receptor beta chains originate from one sample sequenced in a study of blood T cell repertoires in COVID-19. Here immunoSEQ multiplex PCR was the method, and the copy in TCRdb shows in-frame clones only, minus some. The repertoire holds about 36,000 clones, with around four fifths as singletons. Material: peripheral blood. The origin of the receptors is a human donor in a cohort sampled during active COVID-19.

V and J are TRBV18 and TRBJ1-2; D is unresolved. The CDR3 length is 13 residues. Germline V CDR1 and CDR2: KGHSH, LQKENI. V was cut by 3 bases and J by 3 bases, with 8 bases left in between. The CDR3 bases are TGTGCCAGCTCACCGGTGCAGGACTATGGCTACACCTTC. It encodes CASSPVQDYGYTF.

This clone was observed a few times. The chain links TRBV6-5 to TRBJ2-1; TRBD2 is a possible D gene (6 bases). The CDR3 contains 13 residues. Germline loops: CDR1 MNHEY, CDR2 SVGAGI. V lost 2 bases to trimming and J lost 5 bases, with 7 bases between them. DNA of the CDR3: TGTGCCAGCAGTTACGGGGGGAACAATGAGCAGTTCTTC. Protein: CASSYGGNNEQFF.

The DNA of the CDR3 is TGTGCCAGCAGTTACCCCCAGGATGAGCAGTTCTTC. Protein sequence: CASSYPQDEQFF. The V gene is TRBV6-2 or TRBV6-3, the J gene TRBJ2-1, with unresolved D. With 2 bases removed from V and 8 bases from J, the gap between germline ends came to 7 bases. Germline CDR1 MNHEY, CDR2 SVGEGT. The CDR3 length is 12 residues.

The rearrangement links TRBV20-1 to TRBJ1-1; D is ambiguous. The germline V gene encodes CDR1 DFQATT and CDR2 SNEGSKA (reference sequence). The CDR3 consists of 11 residues. Trimming left V 7 bases short and J 10 bases short, with 16 bases between. The CDR3 DNA follows: TGCAGTGTCGCCGATCGAGGTGGAGCTTTCTTT. Protein: CSVADRGGAFF.

The V gene is TRBV5-1, the J gene TRBJ2-2; TRBD1 aligns across 8 bases. The V segment lost 4 bases and the J segment 6 bases; nucleotides outside the gene matches: 5. The CDR3 consists of 14 residues. Germline CDR1 and CDR2: SGHRS and YFSETQ. For the CDR3, the DNA is TGCGCCAGCAGCCCGACGACAGGGGCCGGGGAGCTGTTTTTT. Residues: CASSPTTGAGELFF. The full variable domain, its missing parts supplied by reference TRBV5-1 and TRBJ2-2, is KAGVTQTPRYLIKTRGQQVTLSCSPISGHRSVSWYQQTPGQGLQFLFEYFSETQRNKGNFPGRFSGRQFSNSRSEMNVSTLELGDSALYLCASSPTTGAGELFFGEGSRLTVL.

The chain employs TRBV13 and TRBJ1-2; TRBD1 matches at 9 bases. The germline CDR1 and CDR2 sequences are PRHDT and FYEKMQ (reference sequence). The V segment lost 4 bases and the J segment 3 bases; nucleotides outside the gene matches: 6. The CDR3 is 15 amino acids. CDR3 sequence: CASSSRQGGHYGYTF. The CDR3 region has the DNA TGTGCCAGCAGCTCCCGACAGGGGGGACACTATGGCTACACCTTC.

This chain joins TRBV7-3 and TRBJ1-2; D is unclear. Between the trimmed V and J ends, which lost 4 bases and 8 bases, there was a span of 20 bases. The germline CDR1 and CDR2 sequences are SGHTA and FQGTGA. This CDR3 region has 15 residues. DNA of the CDR3: TGTGCCAGCAGCTCTGGGCCGGGGTCGGTGAGAGGCTACACCTTC. Protein sequence: CASSSGPGSVRGYTF. The variable domain in full, with the rest retrieved from reference TRBV7-3 and TRBJ1-2, is GAGVSQTPSNKVTEKGKYVELRCDPISGHTALYWYRQSLGQGPEFLIYFQGTGAADDSGLPNDRFFAVRPEGSVSTLKIQRTERGDSAVYLCASSSGPGSVRGYTFGSGTRLTVV.

This clone was observed once. This chain joins TRBV6-2 or TRBV6-3 and TRBJ2-3; 11 bases are shared with TRBD1. This CDR3 is 15 amino acids long. J gave up 6 bases and V 6 bases, and 8 bases lay outside the gene matches. Germline CDR1 is MNHEY and CDR2 is SVGEGT. The CDR3 loop is CASSQRTGGVDTQYF. CDR3 nucleotides: TGTGCCAGCAGCCAACGGACAGGGGGCGTTGATACGCAGTATTTT.

The gene calls are TRBV7-6 and TRBJ2-7; D possibly corresponds to TRBD1 (5 bases). Trimming removed 6 bases at V and 9 bases at J, with 18 bases between. From germline, CDR1 is SGHVS and CDR2 FNYEAQ. This CDR3 region has 13 residues. This CDR3 reads CASRPMAGLGQYF. DNA of the CDR3: TGTGCCAGCAGGCCAATGGCAGGGCTCGGGCAGTACTTC. The variable domain in full, with the rest retrieved from reference TRBV7-6 and TRBJ2-7, is GAGVSQSPRYKVTKRGQDVALRCDPISGHVSLYWYRQALGQGPEFLTYFNYEAQQDKSGLPNDRFSAERPEGSISTLTIQRTEQRDSAMYRCASRPMAGLGQYFGPGTRLTVT.

The chain combines TRBV6-4 with TRBJ1-1; D gene ambiguous. Trimming cost V 0 bases and J 1 base, with 6 bases left between them. Germline assignment: CDR1 MRHNA and CDR2 SNTAGT. This CDR3 is built from 14 residues. CDR3 coding DNA: TGTGCCAGCAGTGACTCTGGAGAGAACACTGAAGCTTTCTTT. Protein product: CASSDSGENTEAFF.

This chain links TRBV24-1 with TRBJ2-2; a possible D gene is TRBD2 (5 bases). The CDR3 sequence is 13 residues long. V lost 10 bases and J 4 bases, leaving 12 bases between the germline ends. Germline V gives CDR1 KGHDR, CDR2 SFDVKD. This chain's CDR3 is CATESGFTGELFF. CDR3 nucleotides: TGTGCCACTGAATCGGGGTTCACCGGGGAGCTGTTTTTT.

This chain joins TRBV6-5 and TRBJ1-3; the D is unclear. CDR1 and CDR2 (germline): MNHEY, SVGAGI. The CDR3 spans 14 residues. Between the trimmed V and J ends, which lost 7 bases and 4 bases, there was a span of 14 bases. The CDR3 coding sequence is TGTGCCAGCACTCGGGATCAGGACGGAAACACCATATATTTT. It yields the protein CASTRDQDGNTIYF.

The chain carries TRBV7-2 and TRBJ1-5; 8 nucleotides align to TRBD1. The CDR3 sequence is 17 residues long. Germline assignment: CDR1 SGHTA and CDR2 FQGNSA. The J segment lost 3 bases and the V segment lost 4 bases, leaving 11 bases of the junction unmatched. This chain's CDR3 is CASSSTPGGTYNQPQHF. Written as DNA, the CDR3 is TGTGCCAGCAGCTCTACCCCAGGGGGCACCTACAATCAGCCCCAGCATTTT.

The genes are TRBV4-2 and TRBJ2-3; the match to TRBD2 covers 11 bases. The J segment lost 2 bases and the V segment lost 0 bases, leaving 4 bases of the junction unmatched. There are 17 residues in the CDR3. Per germline, CDR1 LGHNA and CDR2 YNFKEQ. As DNA, the CDR3 is TGTGCCAGCAGCCAAGATGGGACTAGCGGATCCACAGATACGCAGTATTTT. It specifies CASSQDGTSGSTDTQYF.

This clone was observed a handful of times. V and J are TRBV25-1 and TRBJ2-7; 9 bases fit TRBD1. The germline gives CDR1 MGHDK, CDR2 SYGVNS. CDR3 length: 16 amino acids. V lost 3 bases to trimming and J lost 7 bases; unmatched junction nucleotides: 13. CDR3 DNA: TGTGCCAGCAGTGACCAGAACCGGGACAGGGTTGGGGAGCAGTACTTC. Protein product: CASSDQNRDRVGEQYF.

The rearrangement links TRBV20-1 to TRBJ1-2; possibly TRBD1 for D (5 bases). The CDR3 length is 12 residues. Germline CDR1 reads DFQATT; CDR2 reads SNEGSKA (reference sequence). V lost 3 bases, J lost 4 bases, and 9 bases lay in between. CDR3 residues: CSASKTVYGYTF. CDR3 bases: TGCAGTGCTAGTAAGACAGTCTATGGCTACACCTTC.

The V call is TRBV7-9, the J call TRBJ1-6; D not certain. Germline CDR1 is SEHNR and CDR2 is FQNEAQ (reference sequence). The CDR3 sequence is 11 residues long. Trimming removed 7 bases at V and 11 bases at J, with 9 bases between. The CDR3 sequence is CASTSVPPLHF. The CDR3, as DNA: TGTGCCAGCACCTCGGTCCCACCCCTCCACTTT.

The V and J genes are TRBV5-8 and TRBJ1-4, with D tentatively TRBD1 (6 bases). The CDR3 contains 15 residues. The germline gives CDR1 SGHTS, CDR2 YDEGEE. The V end was cut by 7 bases, the J end by 5 bases, with 18 bases between. The CDR3 loop is CASSTSDSFNEKLFF. The DNA for the CDR3 is TGTGCCAGCTCGACTTCGGACAGCTTCAATGAAAAACTGTTTTTT.

V usage is TRBV19 and J usage is TRBJ1-3; D is unclear. The CDR3 spans 14 residues. Trimming took off 5 bases at V and 0 bases at J, with 8 bases between the two ends. CDR1 LNHDA and CDR2 SQIVND come from the germline V gene (reference sequence). As DNA, the CDR3 is TGTGCCAGTAGTCAACAGAGCTCTGGAAACACCATATATTTT. This translates into CASSQQSSGNTIYF.

This chain connects TRBV18 to TRBJ1-1; no reliable D call. Germline CDR1 and CDR2: KGHSH and LQKENI. Trimming cost V 3 bases and J 7 bases, with 21 bases left between them. The CDR3 is made up of 16 amino acids. For the CDR3, the DNA is TGTGCCAGCTCACCGAAGGAGGTCGAGGTCGGAGGTGAAGCTTTCTTT. It yields the protein CASSPKEVEVGGEAFF.

As to this clone: This sample includes further DNA sequences coding for the same CDR3. V usage is TRBV6-5 and J usage is TRBJ2-7; tentatively, D is TRBD1 (6 bases). The V end was cut by 8 bases, the J end by 1 base, with 9 bases between. Germline V gene sequence: CDR1 MNHEY, CDR2 SVGAGI. This CDR3 spans 12 amino acids. The CDR3 loop is CASWTVSYEQYF. The CDR3 nucleotides read TGTGCCAGCTGGACAGTTTCCTACGAGCAGTACTTC.

The gene calls are TRBV18 and TRBJ1-1; a weak D match, TRBD1 (6 bases). The CDR3 is made up of 13 amino acids. Germline V lookup: CDR1 KGHSH, CDR2 LQKENI. V was shortened by 6 bases and J by 6 bases, with 14 bases between the two germline ends. CDR3 in amino acids: CASSSRTVPEAFF. CDR3 DNA: TGTGCCAGCTCTTCCCGGACAGTACCTGAAGCTTTCTTT.

This sequence joins TRBV7-8 and TRBJ2-3, with a tentative D call TRBD2 (6 bases). CDR1 and CDR2 from the germline V gene are SGHVS and FQNEAQ. The V gene lost 4 bases and the J gene lost 4 bases, with 12 bases spanning the gap. The CDR3 consists of 14 residues. In nucleotides, the CDR3 is TGTGCCAGCAGCTCCTTCGGGGGTGCAGATACGCAGTATTTT. Residues: CASSSFGGADTQYF.